The 8 T cell receptor beta chains below come from one sample, sequenced in a study of cytomegalovirus exposure and HLA in healthy donors (dated by TCRdb to 2017 to 2019). The library was made by the immunoSEQ multiplex PCR assay. For the multiplex PCR, a mixture combining 60 forward primers for TCR Vbeta segments and 13 reverse primers for TCR Jbeta segments was used. In its TCRdb copy, this immuneACCESS table keeps in-frame sequences only and misses some clones. Where compared with another copy, unresolved V genes explain less than half of these, and the others have no known cause. This sample's table lists about 70,000 clones. The top ten hold roughly 2.4% of the sample. Sample: PBMCs. These receptors came from a female donor in good health and CMV-seropositive.

V gene TRBV11-2 combines with J gene TRBJ1-2; 7 bases are a match to TRBD1. Trimming removed 1 base from V and 0 bases from J; junction bases left unmatched: 5. The CDR3 consists of 16 residues. Germline values: CDR1 SGHAT, CDR2 FQNNGV. The CDR3 here is CASSLAWGTANYGYTF. CDR3 coding DNA: TGTGCCAGCAGCTTAGCATGGGGGACAGCTAACTATGGCTACACCTTC. The full variable domain, with the rest looked up from reference TRBV11-2 and TRBJ1-2, is EAGVAQSPRYKIIEKRQSVAFWCNPISGHATLYWYQQILGQGPKLLIQFQNNGVVDDSQLPKDRFSAERLKGVDSTLKIQPAKLEDSAVYLCASSLAWGTANYGYTFGSGTRLTVV.

V is TRBV28 and J is TRBJ1-2; D gene uncertain. Trimming cost V 6 bases and J 8 bases, with 16 bases left between them. The CDR3 is 13 residues long. Per germline, CDR1 MDHEN and CDR2 SYDVKM. In DNA, the CDR3 is TGTGCCAGCAGCGGTGGGCCCCACCAGGGCTACACCTTC. This gives the protein CASSGGPHQGYTF.

The genes are TRBV30 and TRBJ2-7, with D uncertain. There are 11 residues in the CDR3. Germline V gene sequence: CDR1 GTSNPN, CDR2 SVGIG (reference sequence). Trimming cost V 1 base and J 9 bases, with 10 bases left between them. Written as DNA, the CDR3 is TGTGCCTGGAGTGACCCCGGAGCGCAGTACTTC. This gives the protein CAWSDPGAQYF.

This chain links TRBV29-1 with TRBJ1-2; D possibly corresponds to TRBD1 (6 bases). V was shortened by 6 bases and J by 1 base, with 9 bases between the two germline ends. The V gene's germline CDR1 is SQVTM and CDR2 ANQGSEA. The CDR3 runs to 12 residues. Written as DNA, the CDR3 is TGCAGCGTAGCAGGGGTTAACTATGGCTACACCTTC. The encoded protein is CSVAGVNYGYTF.

The chain has TRBV30 and TRBJ2-2; TRBD1 matches 9 bases. Germline CDR1 and CDR2: GTSNPN and SVGIG (reference sequence). V was clipped by 0 bases and J by 13 bases; unmatched bases: 6. This CDR3 has 13 amino acids. The CDR3 DNA follows: TGTGCCTGGAGTGTCCGGGACAGGGATGCGCTGTTTTTT. This codes for CAWSVRDRDALFF.

The chain links TRBV6-5 to TRBJ2-1; 7 nucleotides align to TRBD1. The CDR3 covers 15 residues. The ends lost 8 bases at V and 2 bases at J; junction bases unmatched: 9. Germline V gene sequence: CDR1 MNHEY, CDR2 SVGAGI. As DNA, the CDR3 is TGTGCCAGCGGCCCAGGGACAGCACCCTACAATGAGCAGTTCTTC. It encodes CASGPGTAPYNEQFF.

The rearrangement links TRBV7-9 to TRBJ2-1; 8 nucleotides line up with TRBD2. There are 17 residues in the CDR3. V dropped 4 bases and J dropped 4; count of bases not matched to a gene: 12. Germline-derived CDR1 and CDR2 are SEHNR and FQNEAQ (reference sequence). The CDR3 reads CASSSTVAGIRYNEQFF. CDR3 DNA: TGTGCCAGCAGCTCCACGGTAGCGGGAATAAGGTACAATGAGCAGTTCTTC.

This clone is identified as medium-sized from frequency. This rearrangement joins TRBV6-4 to TRBJ2-6, with TRBD1 identical over 7 bases. Germline CDR1 is MRHNA and CDR2 is SNTAGT. The CDR3 spans 16 residues. Trimming removed 0 bases from V and 3 bases from J; junction bases left unmatched: 2. CDR3 bases: TGTGCCAGCAGTGACTCAGGGGGCGTTGGGGCCAACGTCCTGACTTTC. The encoded protein is CASSDSGGVGANVLTF.